The clone carrying this T cell receptor (beta chain) has just a few counts. V was pared by 6 bases and J by 0 bases, with 15 bases between. Germline lookup yields CDR1 WNHNN and CDR2 SYGVQD (reference sequence). This CDR3 region has 16 residues. This sample stems from a study of chemoradiotherapy in HPV16-positive cancers. Study information: A couple of HPV16-positive patients' cells yielded candidate HPV-specific clones and common motifs.

Only in-frame clones appear in the TCRdb table, and some are missing; sequencing was by immunoSEQ multiplex PCR. The table shows over 8,000 clones, with more than 75% occurring only once. This receptor was identified in a human donor with HPV-associated anogenital cancer. This specimen was blood, taken from a patient who underwent chemoradiotherapy. This chain links TRBV10-1 with TRBJ2-4; D might be TRBD1 (6 bases). The CDR3 sequence is CASSAGAPLAKNIQYF. The DNA of the CDR3 is TGCGCCAGCAGCGCAGGGGCACCTTTAGCCAAAAACATTCAGTACTTC.